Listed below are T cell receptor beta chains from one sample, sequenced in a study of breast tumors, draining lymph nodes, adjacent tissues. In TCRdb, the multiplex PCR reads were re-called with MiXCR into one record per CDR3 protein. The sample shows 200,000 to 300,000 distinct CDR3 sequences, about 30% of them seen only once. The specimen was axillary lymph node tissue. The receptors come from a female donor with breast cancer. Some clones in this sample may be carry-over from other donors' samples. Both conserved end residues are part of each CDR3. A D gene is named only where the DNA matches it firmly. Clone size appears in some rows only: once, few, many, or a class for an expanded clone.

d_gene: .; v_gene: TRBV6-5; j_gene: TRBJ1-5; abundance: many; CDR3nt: TGTGCCAGCAGTTACTCTCCCGGGCCCAATCAGCCCCAGCATTTT; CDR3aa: CASSYSPGPNQPQHF
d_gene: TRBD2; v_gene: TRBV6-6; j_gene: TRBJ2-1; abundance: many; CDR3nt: TGTGCCAGCAGTCGGACTAGCGGCGCCAATGAGCAGTTCTTC; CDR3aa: CASSRTSGANEQFF
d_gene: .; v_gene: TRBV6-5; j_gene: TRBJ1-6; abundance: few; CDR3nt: TGTGCCAGCAGCCGGGGGGCAGTCGGTAATTCACCCCTCCACTTT; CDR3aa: CASSRGAVGNSPLHF
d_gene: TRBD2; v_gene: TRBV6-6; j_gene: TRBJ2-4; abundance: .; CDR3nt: TGTGCCAGCAGTCACCCGACTAGCGGGAGGGCCTCGAACATTCAGTACTTC; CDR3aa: CASSHPTSGRASNIQYF
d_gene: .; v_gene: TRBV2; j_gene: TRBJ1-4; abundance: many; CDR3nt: TGTGCCAGCAGTGAAGATCGGACCCTGGGAGAAACTAATGAAAAACTGTTTTTT; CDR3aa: CASSEDRTLGETNEKLFF
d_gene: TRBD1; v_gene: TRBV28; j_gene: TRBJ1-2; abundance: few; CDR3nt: TGTGCCAGCAGTTTGGGGACAGGGCGCTATGGCTACACCTTC; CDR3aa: CASSLGTGRYGYTF
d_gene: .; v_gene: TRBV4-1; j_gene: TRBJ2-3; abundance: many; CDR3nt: TGCGCCAGCAGCCAAGTCGAGGGTAGCACAGATACGCAGTATTTT; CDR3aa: CASSQVEGSTDTQYF
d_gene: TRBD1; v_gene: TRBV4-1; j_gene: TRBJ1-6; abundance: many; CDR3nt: TGCGCCAGCAGCCAAGAATCAGGGGGTTCTAGGCACTTT; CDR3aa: CASSQESGGSRHF
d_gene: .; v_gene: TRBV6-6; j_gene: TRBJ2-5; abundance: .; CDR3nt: TGTGCCAGCGGTCACTCGACTCTCCAAGCGACCCAGTACTTC; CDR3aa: CASGHSTLQATQYF
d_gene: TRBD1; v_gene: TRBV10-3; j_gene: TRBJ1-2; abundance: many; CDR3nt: TGTGCCATCAGTGGGAGCGGGACAGGGGGCTCCTACACCTTC; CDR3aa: CAISGSGTGGSYTF
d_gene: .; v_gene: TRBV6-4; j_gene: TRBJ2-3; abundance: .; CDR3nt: TGTGCCAGCAGTGACCAGTGGGAGTCAGATACGCGGTATTTT; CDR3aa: CASSDQWESDTRYF
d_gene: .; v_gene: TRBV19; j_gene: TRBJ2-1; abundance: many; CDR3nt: TGTGCCAGTAGTACGCAGGGCCAAAGTTACAATGAGCAGTTCTTC; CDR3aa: CASSTQGQSYNEQFF
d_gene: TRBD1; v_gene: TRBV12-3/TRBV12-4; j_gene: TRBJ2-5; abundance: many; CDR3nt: TGTGCCAGCAGTTTGGGAACAGGGGGCCGAGAGACCCAGTACTTC; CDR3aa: CASSLGTGGRETQYF
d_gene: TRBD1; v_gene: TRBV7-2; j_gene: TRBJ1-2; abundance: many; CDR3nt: TGTGCCAGCAGCTTACTGTTGGAGGGGGCCTATGGCTACACCTTC; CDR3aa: CASSLLLEGAYGYTF
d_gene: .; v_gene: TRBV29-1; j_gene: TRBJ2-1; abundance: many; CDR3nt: TGCAGCGTTCCCCAACCTGTAGGGGCAGTTGAGCAGTTCTTC; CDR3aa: CSVPQPVGAVEQFF
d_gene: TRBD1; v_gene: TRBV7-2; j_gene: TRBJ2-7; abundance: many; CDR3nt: TGTGCCAGCAGCCAGGAGGGGACAGGGGGCAGGGAGCAGTACTTC; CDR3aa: CASSQEGTGGREQYF
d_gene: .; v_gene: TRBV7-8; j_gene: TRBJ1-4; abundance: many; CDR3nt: TGTGCCAGCAGCAGCGCCCGGACATCAACTAATGAAAAACTGTTTTTT; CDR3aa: CASSSARTSTNEKLFF
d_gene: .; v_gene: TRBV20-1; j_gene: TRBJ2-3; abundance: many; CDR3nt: TGCAGTGCTGTACCGGGACTCCGCACAGATACGCAGTATTTT; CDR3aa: CSAVPGLRTDTQYF
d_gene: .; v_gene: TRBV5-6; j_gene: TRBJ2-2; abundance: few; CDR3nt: TGTGCCAGCAGCTTGCCGGGAGCGCCTGCCGGGGAGCTGTTTTTT; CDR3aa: CASSLPGAPAGELFF
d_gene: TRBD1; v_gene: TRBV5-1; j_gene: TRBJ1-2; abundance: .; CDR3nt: TGTGCCAGCTCACGAAGTTCGGGACAGGTATCGTCTGGCTACACCTTC; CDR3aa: CASSRSSGQVSSGYTF
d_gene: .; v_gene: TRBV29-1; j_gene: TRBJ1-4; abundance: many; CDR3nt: TGCAGCGTTGCGCAAAACGAGAATGAAAAACTGTTTTTT; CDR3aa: CSVAQNENEKLFF
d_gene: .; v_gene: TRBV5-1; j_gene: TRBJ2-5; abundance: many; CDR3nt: TGCGCCAGCAGCTTGGAACAGGGATCATCGACCCAGTACTTC; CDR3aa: CASSLEQGSSTQYF
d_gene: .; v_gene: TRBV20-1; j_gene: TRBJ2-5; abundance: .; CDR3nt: TGCAGTGCTCCCATCCCCTGGGGCGGAGAGACCCAGTACTTC; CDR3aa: CSAPIPWGGETQYF
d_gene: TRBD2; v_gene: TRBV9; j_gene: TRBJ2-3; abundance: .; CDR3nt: TGTGCCAGCAGCCAACGAAGCGGGGGAATCACAGATACGCAGTATTTT; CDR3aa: CASSQRSGGITDTQYF
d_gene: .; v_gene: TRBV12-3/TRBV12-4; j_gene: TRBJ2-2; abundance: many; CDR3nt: TGTGCCAGCAGTCCCCGTAGCCCTCAGAACACCGGGGAGCTGTTTTTT; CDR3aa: CASSPRSPQNTGELFF
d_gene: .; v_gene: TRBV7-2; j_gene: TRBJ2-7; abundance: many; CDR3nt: TGTGCCAGCAGCTTTACTTACGAGCAGTACTTC; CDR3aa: CASSFTYEQYF
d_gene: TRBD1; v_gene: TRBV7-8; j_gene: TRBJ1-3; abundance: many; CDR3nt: TGTGCCAGCAGCTTAGCCGGGGGACAGTACTCTGGAAACACCATATATTTT; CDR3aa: CASSLAGGQYSGNTIYF
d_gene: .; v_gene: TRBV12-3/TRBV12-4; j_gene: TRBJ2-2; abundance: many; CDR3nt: TGTGCCAGCAGTACGAGACTAGTGGCGAACACCGGGGAGCTGTTTTTT; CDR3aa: CASSTRLVANTGELFF
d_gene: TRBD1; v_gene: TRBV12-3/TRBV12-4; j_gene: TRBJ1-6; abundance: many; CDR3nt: TGTGCCAGCAGATGGGACAGGCTAGGTTCACCCCTCCACTTT; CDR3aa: CASRWDRLGSPLHF
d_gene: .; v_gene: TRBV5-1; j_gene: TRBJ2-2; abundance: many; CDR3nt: TGCGCCAGCAGCTTGGCCGTCACCGGGGAGCTGTTTTTT; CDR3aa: CASSLAVTGELFF
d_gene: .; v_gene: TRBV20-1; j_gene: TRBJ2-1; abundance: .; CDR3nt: TGCGGTGCTAGGAGGTCAAGCGGAATGACCTACAATGAGCAGTTCTTC; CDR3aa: CGARRSSGMTYNEQFF
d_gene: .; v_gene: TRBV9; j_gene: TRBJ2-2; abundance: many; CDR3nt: TGTGCCAGCAGCGTAGGGCTAGAGGGCTCCGGGGAGCTGTTTTTT; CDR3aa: CASSVGLEGSGELFF
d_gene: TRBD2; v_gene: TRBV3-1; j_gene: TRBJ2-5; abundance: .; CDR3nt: TGTGCCAGCTCCCGACCCTTCGGCGGGAGGACACAAGAGACCCAGTACTTC; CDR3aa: CASSRPFGGRTQETQYF
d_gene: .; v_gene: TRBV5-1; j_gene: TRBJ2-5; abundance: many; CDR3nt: TGCGCCAGCAGCACCGGAAACAGCGATCCCCAAGAGACCCAGTACTTC; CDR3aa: CASSTGNSDPQETQYF
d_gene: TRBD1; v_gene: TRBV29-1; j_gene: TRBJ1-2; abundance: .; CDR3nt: TGCAGCGTCACAGGGGGCGGTGGCTACACCTTC; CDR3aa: CSVTGGGGYTF
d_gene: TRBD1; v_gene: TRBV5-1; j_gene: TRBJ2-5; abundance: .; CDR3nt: TGCGCCAGCAGCCCGCGGACAGGGGGGATTCAAGAGACCCAGTACTTC; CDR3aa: CASSPRTGGIQETQYF
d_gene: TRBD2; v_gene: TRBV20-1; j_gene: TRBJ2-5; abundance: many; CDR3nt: TGCAGTGCTAGAGCGAGAGCGGGAGGGGTTCGAGAGACCCAGTACTTC; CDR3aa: CSARARAGGVRETQYF
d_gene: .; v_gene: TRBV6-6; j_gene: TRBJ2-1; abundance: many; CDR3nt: TGTGCCAGCAGTTACTCTCCGGTCCCCCCGACTAATGAGCAGTTCTTC; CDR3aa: CASSYSPVPPTNEQFF
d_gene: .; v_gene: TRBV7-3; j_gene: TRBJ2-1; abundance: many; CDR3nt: TGTGCCAGCAGCTTAGTGCCCTCCAGGGACAATGAGCAGTTCTTC; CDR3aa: CASSLVPSRDNEQFF
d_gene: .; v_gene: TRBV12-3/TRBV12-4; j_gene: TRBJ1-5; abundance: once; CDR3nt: TGTGCCAGCAGTCATACTAGCAGGCAAGAGACCCAGCATTTT; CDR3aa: CASSHTSRQETQHF
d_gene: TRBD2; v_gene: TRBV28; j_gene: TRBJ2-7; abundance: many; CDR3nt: TGTGCCAGCAGTTTAAGCCTAGCGGGAGACGAGCAGTACTTC; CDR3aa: CASSLSLAGDEQYF
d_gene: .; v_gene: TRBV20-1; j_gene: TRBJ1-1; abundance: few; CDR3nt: TGCAGTGCTAGCCCGCGGGGTTGGAACACTGAAGCTTTCTTT; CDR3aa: CSASPRGWNTEAFF
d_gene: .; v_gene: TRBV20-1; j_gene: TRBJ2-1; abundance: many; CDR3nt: TGCAGTACCCCAAGGGCCGCTAGCAATGAGCAGTTCTTC; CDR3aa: CSTPRAASNEQFF
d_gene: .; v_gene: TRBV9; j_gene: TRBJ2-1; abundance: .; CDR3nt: TGTGCCAGCAGCGTTGGTTCGGCAGCACACAATGAGCAGCTCTTC; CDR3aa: CASSVGSAAHNEQLF
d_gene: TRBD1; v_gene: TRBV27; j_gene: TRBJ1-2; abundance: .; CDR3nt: TGTGCCAGCAGACCTGGAGGGGGCGCACATCTCTATGGCTACACCTTC; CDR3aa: CASRPGGGAHLYGYTF
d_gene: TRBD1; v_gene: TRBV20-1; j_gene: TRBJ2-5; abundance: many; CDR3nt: TGCAGTGCTAGTATTACAGGGGCGGAAGAGACCCAGTACTTC; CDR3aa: CSASITGAEETQYF
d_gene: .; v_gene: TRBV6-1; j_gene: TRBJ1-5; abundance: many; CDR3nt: TGTGCCAGCACGACCAACAGGGATCAGCCCCAGCATTTT; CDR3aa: CASTTNRDQPQHF
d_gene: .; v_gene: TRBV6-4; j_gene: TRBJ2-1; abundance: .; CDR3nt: TGTGCCACCAGTCGGCAGCGCTCCTACAGTGAGCAGTTCTTC; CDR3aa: CATSRQRSYSEQFF
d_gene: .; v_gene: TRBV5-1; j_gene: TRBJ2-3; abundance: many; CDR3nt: TGCGCCAGCAGCTTGATTCTCCCCGGACAAGGGGATACGCAGTATTTT; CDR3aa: CASSLILPGQGDTQYF
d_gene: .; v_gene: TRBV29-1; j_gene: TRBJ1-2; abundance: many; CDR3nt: TGCAGCGTTGATCCAGGGGTAATCGGTGGCTACACCTTC; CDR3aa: CSVDPGVIGGYTF
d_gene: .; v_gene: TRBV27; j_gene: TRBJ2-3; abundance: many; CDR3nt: TGTGCCAGCAGTTTATCGAGGTCAGATACGCAGTATTTT; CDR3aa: CASSLSRSDTQYF
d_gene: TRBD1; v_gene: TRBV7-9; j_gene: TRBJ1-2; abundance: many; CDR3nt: TGTGCCAGCAGGCCCGGGACAGGGCTCCCGTATGGCTACACCTTC; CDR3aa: CASRPGTGLPYGYTF
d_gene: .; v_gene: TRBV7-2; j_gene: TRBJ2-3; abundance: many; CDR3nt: TGTGCCACCCTAAAGGTAGATACGCAGTATTTT; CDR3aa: CATLKVDTQYF
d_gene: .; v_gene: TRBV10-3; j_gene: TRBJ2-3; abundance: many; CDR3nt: TGTGCCATCGGAAGACAAACAGATACGCAGTATTTT; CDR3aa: CAIGRQTDTQYF
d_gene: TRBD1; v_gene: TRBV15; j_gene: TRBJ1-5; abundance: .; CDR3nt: TGCGCCACCGGCAGAGATGTAACAGGGGCGGGTCAGCCCCAGCATTTT; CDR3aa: CATGRDVTGAGQPQHF
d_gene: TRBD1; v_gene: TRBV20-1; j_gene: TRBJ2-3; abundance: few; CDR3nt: TGCAGTGCTAACGGACAGGGGGCGGGAGGGGGGGGGCCAGATACGCAGTATTTT; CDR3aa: CSANGQGAGGGGPDTQYF
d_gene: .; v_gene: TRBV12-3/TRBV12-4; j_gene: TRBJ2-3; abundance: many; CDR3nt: TGTGCCAGCAGTCCCCCGTTGGGAAGCACAGATACGCAGTATTTT; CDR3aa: CASSPPLGSTDTQYF